In this sample, the clone carrying this TCR beta chain turned up a few times. The antigen remains unidentified. These data are taken from a study of T cells after yellow fever vaccination. Looking at the study overall: Libraries from low-cell-number fractions were prepared with the SMART-Seq v4 Ultra Low Input RNA kit. General study points: FACS-sorted repertoires might harbor abundant contaminating clonotypes from the bulk population. Subsequent booster samples again held most clones from primary vaccination (96% CD4, about 90% CD8).

Trimming took off 7 bases at V and 5 bases at J, with 18 bases between the two ends. The CDR3 sequence is 15 residues long. Template switching by 5'RACE produced TCR cDNA, adding a universal primer site and UMIs. One entry per CDR3 protein results from TCRdb running MiXCR on the 5' RACE reads. The sample has 450,000 to 550,000 distinct CDR3 sequences; around a fifth are singletons. V is TRBV12-3 or TRBV12-4 and J is TRBJ2-1; TRBD2 is a possible D gene (6 bases). This clonotype was sampled from a man aged 18 to 29 who received the YFV17D yellow fever vaccine. The material sequenced was PBMCs, taken about 20 days after the first yellow fever vaccination. This CDR3 reads CASNDWGTGDNEQFF. The CDR3 DNA reads as TGTGCCAGCAACGACTGGGGGACGGGGGACAATGAGCAGTTCTTC.